This TCR beta chain was captured in a study of T-cell reconstitution after alpha-beta-depleted transplantation in children. Broader study findings: After transplant, high TCRbeta diversity at day 60 in some patients arose from surviving recipient T cells and thymic progenitors. Diversity and T-cell counts at one year after transplant derived mostly from new T cells.

Worth noting for this clonotype: Antigen unknown.

Preparing the TCRbeta library involved the use of unique molecular identifiers. Using its own MiXCR run on the PCR reads, TCRdb lists one record per CDR3 protein. This table has about 830,000 distinct CDR3 sequences, around 15% appearing once. This clonotype was sampled from a male patient younger than 18 who had a stem cell transplant for acute lymphoblastic leukemia, so the T cells may come from the graft donor. The specimen was PBMCs, mostly from graft donor cells, collected 360 days after TCRalphabeta/CD19-depleted stem cell transplant.

The CDR3 protein is CASSQVMALNTEAFF. For the CDR3, the DNA is TGTGCCAGCAGCCAAGTGATGGCCTTGAACACTGAAGCTTTCTTT. The rearrangement links TRBV3-1 to TRBJ1-1; D remains ambiguous. The germline V gene has CDR1 LGHDT and CDR2 YNNKEL (reference sequence). The CDR3 is 15 residues long. V dropped 1 base and J dropped 0 bases, with 9 bases sitting between them.